This TCR beta chain was captured by sequencing in a study of HIV-infected patients and healthy controls. The repertoire came from unfractionated whole blood and reflected all unsorted peripheral T cells. The table lists this clonotype with many counts. Antigen unknown. This CDR3 comprises 10 residues. Germline CDR1 reads KGHDR; CDR2 reads SFDVKD. V was cut by 5 bases and J by 5 bases, with 3 bases left in between. cDNA was made from about 510 ng RNA using alpha and beta constant primers. Using multiplexing indices, alpha and beta chain libraries were generated apart by chain-specific third strand synthesis. TCRdb processed the 5' RACE reads anew with MiXCR; each CDR3 protein has one entry. The data hold 7,000 to 8,500 distinct CDR3 sequences, with roughly 6.1% observed a single time. General study findings and limits: During therapy, HIV-associated CDR3s fell significantly in frequency, while CMV-associated CDR3s did not change significantly.

The sequenced sample was blood, obtained before antiretroviral therapy. The TCR originated in an adult with HIV infection. The rearrangement joins TRBV24-1 to TRBJ2-7; D is ambiguous. Here the CDR3 reads CATSGHEQYV. The CDR3, as DNA: TGTGCCACCAGTGGCCACGAGCAGTACGTC.